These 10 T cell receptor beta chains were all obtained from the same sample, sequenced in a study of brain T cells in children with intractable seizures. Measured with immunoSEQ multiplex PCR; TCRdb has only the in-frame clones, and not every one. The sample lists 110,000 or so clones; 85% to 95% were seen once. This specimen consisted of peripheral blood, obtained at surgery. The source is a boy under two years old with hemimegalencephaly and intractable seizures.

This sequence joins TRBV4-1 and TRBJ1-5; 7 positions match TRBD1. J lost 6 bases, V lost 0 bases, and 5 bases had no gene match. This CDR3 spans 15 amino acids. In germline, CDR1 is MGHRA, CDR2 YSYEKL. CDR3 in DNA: TGCGCCAGCAGCCAAGACTTCACAGGGGTTCAGCCCCAGCATTTT. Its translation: CASSQDFTGVQPQHF.

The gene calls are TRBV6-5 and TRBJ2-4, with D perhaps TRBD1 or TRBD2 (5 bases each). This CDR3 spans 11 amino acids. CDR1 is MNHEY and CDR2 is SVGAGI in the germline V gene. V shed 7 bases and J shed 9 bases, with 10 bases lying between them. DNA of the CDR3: TGTGCCAGCACCCGGGGCCTCATTCAGTACTTC. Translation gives CASTRGLIQYF.

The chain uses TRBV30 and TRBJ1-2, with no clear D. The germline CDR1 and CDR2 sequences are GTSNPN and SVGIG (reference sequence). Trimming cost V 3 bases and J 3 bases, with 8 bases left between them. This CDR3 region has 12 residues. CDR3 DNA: TGTGCCTGGAGCGGAAGGTACTATGGCTACACCTTC. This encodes CAWSGRYYGYTF.

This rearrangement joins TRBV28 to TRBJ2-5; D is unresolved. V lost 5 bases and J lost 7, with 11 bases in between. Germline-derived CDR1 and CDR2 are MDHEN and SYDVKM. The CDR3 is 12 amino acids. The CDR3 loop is CASSLNGATQYF. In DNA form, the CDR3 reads TGTGCCAGCAGTCTCAATGGAGCGACCCAGTACTTC.

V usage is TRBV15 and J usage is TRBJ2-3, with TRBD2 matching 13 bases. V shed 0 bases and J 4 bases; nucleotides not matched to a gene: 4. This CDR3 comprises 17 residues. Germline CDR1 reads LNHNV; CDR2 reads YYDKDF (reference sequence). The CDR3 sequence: CATSRDRLAGGPDTQYF. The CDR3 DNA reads TGTGCCACCAGCAGAGATAGACTAGCGGGAGGTCCAGATACGCAGTATTTT.

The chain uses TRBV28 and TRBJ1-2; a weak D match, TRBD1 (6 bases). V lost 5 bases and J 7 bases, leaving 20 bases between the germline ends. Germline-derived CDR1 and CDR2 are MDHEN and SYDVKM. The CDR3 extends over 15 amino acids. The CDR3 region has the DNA TGTGCCAGCAGTCCCACGGGGGGGCGAGGGGGTGGCTACACCTTC. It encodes CASSPTGGRGGGYTF.

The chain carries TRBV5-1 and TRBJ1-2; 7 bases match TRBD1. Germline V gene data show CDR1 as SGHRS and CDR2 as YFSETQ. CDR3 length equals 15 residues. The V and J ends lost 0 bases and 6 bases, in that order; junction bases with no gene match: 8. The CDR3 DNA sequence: TGCGCCAGCAGCTTGGCCGCAACAGGGGTGAATGGCTACACCTTC. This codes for CASSLAATGVNGYTF.

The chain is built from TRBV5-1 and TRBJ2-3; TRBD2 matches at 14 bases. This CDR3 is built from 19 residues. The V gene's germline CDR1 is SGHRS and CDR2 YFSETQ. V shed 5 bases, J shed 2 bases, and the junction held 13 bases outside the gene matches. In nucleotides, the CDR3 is TGCGCCAGCAGGGCTACTCATGGGACTAGCGGGAGTATCACAGATACGCAGTATTTT. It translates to CASRATHGTSGSITDTQYF.

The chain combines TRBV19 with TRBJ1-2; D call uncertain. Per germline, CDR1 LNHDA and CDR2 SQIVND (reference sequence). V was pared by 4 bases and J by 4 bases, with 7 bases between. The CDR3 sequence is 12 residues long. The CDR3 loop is CASSRSVYGYTF. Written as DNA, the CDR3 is TGTGCCAGTAGTAGGTCCGTCTATGGCTACACCTTC.

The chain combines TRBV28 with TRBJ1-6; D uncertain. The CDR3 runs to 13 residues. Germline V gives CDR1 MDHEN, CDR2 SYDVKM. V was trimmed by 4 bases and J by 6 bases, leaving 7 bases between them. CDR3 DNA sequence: TGTGCCAGCAGTTCCGTCCTTAATTCACCCCTCCACTTT. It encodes CASSSVLNSPLHF. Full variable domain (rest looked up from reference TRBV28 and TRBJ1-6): DVKVTQSSRYLVKRTGEKVFLECVQDMDHENMFWYRQDPGLGLRLIYFSYDVKMKEKGDIPEGYSVSREKKERFSLILESASTNQTSMYLCASSSVLNSPLHFGNGTRLTVT.